This is a list of T cell receptor beta chains from one sample in a study of blood T cell repertoires in COVID-19. This table comes from immunoSEQ multiplex PCR, and its TCRdb copy is limited to in-frame clones, with some not included. The table lists under 350,000 clones, about 89% of them singletons. Sequencing was carried out using peripheral blood. The receptors come from a man in his fifties with acute or convalescent COVID-19. The conserved cysteine and the conserved F or W are not part of the CDR3 here. The D gene is left open where the match is weak.

>TRBD1|TRBV6-4
ASRPGQGHNEQF
>.|TRBV13
ASSLAGAYYEQY
>.|TRBV2
ASTTGPRAPLH
>TRBD1|TRBV14
ASSPRDRATDTQY
>.|TRBV7-8
ASSIYTGLMNTEAF
>.|TRBV3-1/TRBV3-2
ASSLLTDSSYEQY
>TRBD1|TRBV29-1
SVSGTGVNQPQH
>.|TRBV18
ASSPGAPGANVLT
>TRBD2|TRBV11-2
ASSTEGTSWSEQY
>TRBD1|TRBV19
ASSSDRGMSGAF
>.|TRBV4-2
ASRDNHGSLNYGYT
>TRBD1|TRBV2
ASIWTGGDYGYT
>.|TRBV7-9
ASSPLGTEAF
>TRBD1|TRBV3-1/TRBV3-2
ASSYGTGGTEAF
>TRBD1|TRBV6-5
ASSYWQGATGELF
>.|TRBV3-1/TRBV3-2
ASSLLSGGRATYGYT
>TRBD1|TRBV3-1/TRBV3-2
ASSHETGNSPLH
>.|TRBV9
ASSPGLTENSGNTIY
>.|TRBV11-2
ASSPLGVDQPQH
>.|TRBV7-3
ASSLTSRDTQY
>.|TRBV20-1
SARDPPGYT
>.|TRBV6-2/TRBV6-3
ASSYDRASNQPQH
>.|TRBV5-6
ASSLQGVNQAF
>.|TRBV18
ASSPPSWRGRSDTQY
>TRBD1|TRBV6-6
AITPGQGAVNSPLH
>.|TRBV7-3
ASSLVGDQETQY
>TRBD2|TRBV7-2
ASSLGSGDYEQY
>.|TRBV5-1
ASSLAPGGGGDTQY
>.|TRBV6-5
ASSRFGETQY
>.|TRBV5-4
ASSLGAGMNTEAF
>.|TRBV5-5
ASSLDTYNEQF
>TRBD1|TRBV7-9
ASSPARGQAF
>.|TRBV2
ASSEHRDTNQPQH
>.|TRBV5-1
ASSLAGVNQPQH